This T cell receptor beta chain was recovered during a study of resident and recirculating memory T cells in vitiligo. TCRdb's table, derived via immunoSEQ multiplex PCR, lists solely in-frame clones and lacks some. The sample carries more than 70,000 clones, 92% recorded once. Patients had to be free of confetti depigmentation, indicating active vitiligo. The CDR3 is made up of 14 amino acids. Per the germline V gene, CDR1 is SQVTM and CDR2 is ANQGSEA. Trimming removed 4 bases at V and 4 bases at J, with 17 bases between. The chain is built from TRBV29-1 and TRBJ2-7; possible D gene TRBD2, 6 bases. The sequenced sample consisted of blood. The receptor was isolated from a male donor with vitiligo. Here the CDR3 reads CSVGGRLGGYEQYF. The CDR3 bases are TGCAGCGTTGGAGGACGGCTCGGAGGGTACGAGCAGTACTTC.